These 11 T cell receptor beta chains originate from one sample sequenced in a study of shared clonotypes between healthy human individuals. This table comes from immunoSEQ multiplex PCR, and its TCRdb copy is limited to in-frame clones, with some not included. Found here are more than 550,000 clones, 72% of them singletons; the top ten hold approximately 2%. The sequenced material came from memory CD4+ T cells sorted from blood. Documented subset: CD45RA-negative fraction. These receptors all come from a woman younger than 45 in good health.

The chain combines TRBV28 with TRBJ1-1; D ambiguous. The V gene's germline CDR1 is MDHEN and CDR2 SYDVKM. V was clipped by 2 bases and J by 4 bases, with 11 bases between them. The CDR3 runs to 14 residues. The CDR3 nucleotides are TGTGCCAGCAGTTTACAAACAGCGGGCACTGAAGCTTTCTTT. It is translated as CASSLQTAGTEAFF. Complete variable domain (other parts from reference TRBV28 and TRBJ1-1): DVKVTQSSRYLVKRTGEKVFLECVQDMDHENMFWYRQDPGLGLRLIYFSYDVKMKEKGDIPEGYSVSREKKERFSLILESASTNQTSMYLCASSLQTAGTEAFFGQGTRLTVV.

V usage is TRBV9 and J usage is TRBJ1-2, with a tentative D call TRBD1 (5 bases). Germline values: CDR1 SGDLS, CDR2 YYNGEE. The CDR3 is 15 residues long. Deletions cut 2 bases from V and 5 bases from J, with 16 bases between. CDR3 bases: TGTGCCAGCAGCGTTGGGGGGAGCTCCCGTTATGGCTACACCTTC. Amino acid sequence: CASSVGGSSRYGYTF.

The CDR3 loop is CAISEGGKLHEQYF. In DNA, the CDR3 is TGTGCCATCTCGGAGGGGGGAAAACTCCACGAGCAGTACTTC. J is TRBJ2-7 and V is TRBV28; D assignment may be TRBD1 or TRBD2 (6 bases each). Germline-derived CDR1 and CDR2 are MDHEN and SYDVKM. Trimming left V 10 bases short and J 5 bases short, with 21 bases between. This CDR3 spans 14 amino acids.

The chain couples TRBV2 to TRBJ2-2, with 9 bases matching TRBD2. Germline-derived CDR1 and CDR2 are SNHLY and FYNNEI. J was trimmed by 0 bases and V by 0 bases; bases with no gene match: 2. The CDR3 runs to 17 residues. DNA for the CDR3: TGTGCCAGCAGTGAAGCGCGGGGGGGCTCGAACACCGGGGAGCTGTTTTTT. This translates into CASSEARGGSNTGELFF.

With regard to this clone: Other DNA sequences of this sample code for an identical CDR3. The CDR3 sequence: CASRLQGADEKLFF. As DNA, the CDR3 is TGTGCCAGCAGGCTTCAGGGGGCCGATGAAAAACTGTTTTTT. The chain carries TRBV6-1 and TRBJ1-4, with 8 bases that match TRBD1. Unmatched junction bases numbered 6, after V lost 6 bases and J lost 6 bases. This CDR3 comprises 14 residues. The germline V gene has CDR1 MNHNS and CDR2 SASEGT.

The chain couples TRBV27 to TRBJ2-3; 8 bases agree with TRBD2. The CDR3 loop spans 18 amino acids. Germline V gene lookup returns CDR1 MNHEY and CDR2 SMNVEV (reference sequence). V shed 3 bases, J shed 1 base, and the junction held 12 bases outside the gene matches. DNA for the CDR3: TGTGCCAGCAGTTTTGCATTGGGGCGGGAGGCGGGCACAGATACGCAGTATTTT. This gives the protein CASSFALGREAGTDTQYF.

The V call is TRBV27, the J call TRBJ2-1, with 13 bases fitting TRBD2. The V and J ends lost 0 bases and 4 bases, in that order; junction bases with no gene match: 3. CDR3 length equals 17 residues. Germline CDR1 reads MNHEY; CDR2 reads SMNVEV (reference sequence). The CDR3 is CASSLSWTSGRYNEQFF. The CDR3, as DNA: TGTGCCAGCAGTTTATCGTGGACTAGCGGGAGATACAATGAGCAGTTCTTC.

The chain couples TRBV19 to TRBJ1-5; 7 nucleotides align to TRBD1. V trimming: 3 bases; J trimming: 9 bases; junction bases outside the gene matches: 8. Germline V gene sequence: CDR1 LNHDA, CDR2 SQIVND (reference sequence). The CDR3 sequence is 14 residues long. CDR3 region: CASSIRDRPRPQHF. The CDR3, as DNA: TGTGCCAGTAGTATCCGGGACAGACCCCGGCCCCAGCATTTT.

This sequence joins TRBV19 and TRBJ1-5, with no clear D. Trimming took 7 bases from V and 0 from J, leaving 13 bases between them. The germline V gene encodes CDR1 LNHDA and CDR2 SQIVND (reference sequence). CDR3 length: 15 residues. CDR3 in amino acids: CASTKLSVSNQPQHF. CDR3 coding DNA: TGTGCCAGTACTAAATTATCGGTTAGCAATCAGCCCCAGCATTTT.

The chain joins TRBV29-1 to TRBJ2-5; D uncertain. V lost 2 bases and J 2 bases, leaving 9 bases between the germline ends. Looked up from germline, CDR1 is SQVTM and CDR2 is ANQGSEA. The CDR3 has 13 residues. Written as DNA, the CDR3 is TGCAGCGTTGAAAAACAGATGCAAGAGACCCAGTACTTC. This sequence encodes CSVEKQMQETQYF.

The chain uses TRBV2 and TRBJ1-1; D may be TRBD1 (5 bases). Between the trimmed V and J ends, which lost 6 bases and 0 bases, there was a span of 11 bases. This CDR3 has 14 amino acids. Germline values: CDR1 SNHLY, CDR2 FYNNEI. DNA of the CDR3: TGTGCCAGCAGGCGGATACAGGTGAACACTGAAGCTTTCTTT. Amino acids: CASRRIQVNTEAFF.